The T cell receptor beta chain under discussion was sequenced for a study of control samples from healthy donors and cancer patients (dated by TCRdb to the early 2020s). The method was the immunoSEQ multiplex PCR assay. TCRdb carries this immuneACCESS record with in-frame sequences only. Its versions omit some clonotypes, under half of them owing to an unresolved V gene in the studies checked, with the rest unexplained. The sample data list some 100,000 clones, and around 87% of these were observed just once. About 1.3% of the sample goes to the ten largest clones. Of note for this clone: No cognate antigen has been identified for it. Base quality data are lacking; no much larger clone is found one base away.

The receptor was derived from a woman aged 50 to 60 in good health. Sequenced input: blood.

The CDR3 in this case is CASSQDPLVVAGDGNEQFF. The bases are TGTGCCAGCAGCCAAGATCCCCTAGTTGTAGCGGGAGACGGGAATGAGCAGTTCTTC. Rearrangement joined TRBV4-2 to TRBJ2-1, with TRBD2 identical over 9 junction bases. Via the germline V gene, CDR1 is LGHNA and CDR2 YNFKEQ. The cysteine opens and the phenylalanine closes a CDR3 of 19 amino acids. The retained sequence is limited to the CDR3, 57 bases, with the frame set at the first base. Trimming leaves V shorter by 0 bases and J shorter by 7 bases, with the junction holding 16 bases beyond the gene matches.